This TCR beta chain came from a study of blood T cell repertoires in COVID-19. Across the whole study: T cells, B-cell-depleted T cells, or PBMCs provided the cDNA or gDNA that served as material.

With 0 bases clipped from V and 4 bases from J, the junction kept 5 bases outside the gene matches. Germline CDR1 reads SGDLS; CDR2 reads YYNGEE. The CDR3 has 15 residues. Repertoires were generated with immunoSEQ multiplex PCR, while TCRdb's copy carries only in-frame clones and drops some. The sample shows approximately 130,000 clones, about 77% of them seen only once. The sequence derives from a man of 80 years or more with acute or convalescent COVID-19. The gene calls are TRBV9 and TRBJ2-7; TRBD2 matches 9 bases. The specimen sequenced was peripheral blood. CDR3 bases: TGTGCCAGCAGCGTAGGACTAGCGGAGAATTACGAGCAGTACTTC. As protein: CASSVGLAENYEQYF.